These 8 T cell receptor beta chains came from one sample sequenced in a study of cytotoxic CD8 clonotypes in ibrutinib-treated CLL. Produced via immunoSEQ multiplex PCR; TCRdb's table is partial and in-frame only. The repertoire includes about 250,000 clones, about three quarters of them detected once, and about 16% sits in the top ten. The material sequenced was PBMCs, taken after 24 months of ibrutinib treatment. Source of these receptors: a human donor with chronic lymphocytic leukemia.

CDR3 in DNA: TGTGCCAGCAGCCGGGGACTAGCGGGAGGGACGAACAATGAGCAGTTCTTC. This translates into CASSRGLAGGTNNEQFF. The rearrangement uses TRBV28 and TRBJ2-1, with 16 positions matching TRBD2. The CDR3 runs 17 residues. The J segment lost 5 bases and the V segment lost 6 bases, leaving 7 bases of the junction unmatched. CDR1 is MDHEN and CDR2 is SYDVKM in the germline V gene. Combining the CDR3 with reference TRBV28 and TRBJ2-1 gives the whole variable domain DVKVTQSSRYLVKRTGEKVFLECVQDMDHENMFWYRQDPGLGLRLIYFSYDVKMKEKGDIPEGYSVSREKKERFSLILESASTNQTSMYLCASSRGLAGGTNNEQFFGPGTRLTVL.

The chain couples TRBV7-2 to TRBJ2-7, with D possibly TRBD1 on 6 matching bases. The V end lost 3 bases, the J end lost 6 bases, and 18 bases lay between the germline ends. The CDR3 runs 15 residues. CDR1 and CDR2 from the germline V gene are SGHTA and FQGNSA. The CDR3 sequence is CASSFATGRQSEQYF. CDR3 sequence (DNA): TGTGCCAGCAGCTTCGCGACAGGTCGCCAGAGCGAGCAGTACTTC.

The chain couples TRBV7-8 to TRBJ2-7, with 10 bases aligning to TRBD1. The germline V gene encodes CDR1 SGHVS and CDR2 FQNEAQ. J lost 2 bases, V lost 5 bases, and 9 bases had no gene match. CDR3 length: 16 amino acids. CDR3 DNA sequence: TGTGCCAGCAGCACGACCGGGACAGGGGACCCCTACGAGCAGTACTTC. Translating gives CASSTTGTGDPYEQYF.

A note on this clone: It is unclear where the CDR3 begins or ends on the DNA, so no DNA is shown, and the CDR3 is as TCRdb lists it. V gene TRBV2 combines with J gene TRBJ2-7; TRBD1, the table's D call, lacks a check against the DNA. Termini included, the CDR3 measures 15 amino acids. Germline loops: CDR1 SNHLY, CDR2 FYNNEI. CDR3 sequence: CASILGAGGSYEQYF.

The genes are TRBV4-3 and TRBJ2-5; D is undetermined. With 3 bases removed from V and 1 base from J, the gap between germline ends came to 9 bases. This CDR3 has 14 amino acids. Looked up from germline, CDR1 is LGHNA and CDR2 is YSLEER. CDR3 residues: CASSQGWVQETQYF. DNA for the CDR3: TGCGCCAGCAGCCAGGGTTGGGTCCAAGAGACCCAGTACTTC.

J is TRBJ2-7 and V is TRBV5-1; D remains ambiguous. The CDR3 has 15 amino acids. Germline V gene lookup returns CDR1 SGHRS and CDR2 YFSETQ. The germline V and J ends were trimmed by 4 bases and 0 bases, with 14 bases remaining between them. CDR3 sequence (DNA): TGCGCCAGCAGCCCGGTAGCAGGTCCCTCCTACGAGCAGTACTTC. Translation: CASSPVAGPSYEQYF.

V is TRBV7-3 and J is TRBJ2-1, with 10 bases fitting TRBD2. The J segment lost 9 bases and the V segment lost 5 bases, leaving 13 bases of the junction unmatched. CDR1 SGHTA and CDR2 FQGTGA come from the germline V gene. The CDR3 runs to 16 residues. The CDR3 loop is CASSPKAGGPGGEQFF. The CDR3 DNA is TGTGCCAGCAGCCCGAAAGCGGGAGGGCCCGGTGGTGAGCAGTTCTTC.

This chain uses TRBV7-3 with TRBJ1-1; tentatively, D is TRBD1 (6 bases). The V end lost 2 bases, the J end lost 7 bases, and 11 bases lay between the germline ends. Germline V gene sequence: CDR1 SGHTA, CDR2 FQGTGA. This CDR3 is built from 13 residues. Written as DNA, the CDR3 is TGTGCCAGCAGCTTACAGGGGTTGAGTGAAGCTTTCTTT. This gives the protein CASSLQGLSEAFF.